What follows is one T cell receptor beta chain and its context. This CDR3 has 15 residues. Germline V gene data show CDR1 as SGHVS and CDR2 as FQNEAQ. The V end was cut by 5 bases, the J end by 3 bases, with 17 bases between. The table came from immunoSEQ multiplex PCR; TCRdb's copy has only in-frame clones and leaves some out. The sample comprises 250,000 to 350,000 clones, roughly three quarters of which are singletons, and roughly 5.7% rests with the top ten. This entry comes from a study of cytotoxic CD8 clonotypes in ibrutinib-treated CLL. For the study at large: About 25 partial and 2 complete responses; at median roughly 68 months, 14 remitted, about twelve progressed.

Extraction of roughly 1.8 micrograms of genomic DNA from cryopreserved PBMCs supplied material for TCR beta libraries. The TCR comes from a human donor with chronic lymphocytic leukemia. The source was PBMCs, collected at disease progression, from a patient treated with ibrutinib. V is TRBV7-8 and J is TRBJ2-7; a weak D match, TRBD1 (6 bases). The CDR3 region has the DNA TGTGCCAGCAGCGCCCACAGGGAGCACCTCTACGAGCAGTACTTC. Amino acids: CASSAHREHLYEQYF.